In this sample, the clone carrying this T cell receptor beta chain turned up once. Its antigen is not identified. Each CDR3 protein is one row after TCRdb ran MiXCR on the 5' RACE reads. Among hundreds of thousands of distinct CDR3 sequences listed, 20% to 25% were seen once. The germline V gene has CDR1 LNHNV and CDR2 YYDKDF (reference sequence). With 5 bases clipped from V and 0 bases from J, the junction kept 14 bases outside the gene matches. CDR3 size: 19 residues. The data derive from a study of T-cell memory formation after mild COVID-19. The study, taken as a whole, reports: Several responding clones turned up in pre-infection memory, indicating that cross-reactive memory may have taken part. Contracting CD8+ clones were enriched in EMRA, CD4+ mainly in CM and EM.

J is TRBJ1-5 and V is TRBV15; 9 bases are a match to TRBD1. The sequenced sample consisted of PBMCs or a T cell subset sorted from them (not recorded which). This receptor was taken from an adult woman who had mild COVID-19 (a few samples of this study predate the infection). Cell type and time point are not known. CDR3 in amino acids: CATSPATGGERYSNQPQHF. DNA of the CDR3: TGTGCCACCAGCCCTGCGACAGGGGGGGAGCGATATAGCAATCAGCCCCAGCATTTT.